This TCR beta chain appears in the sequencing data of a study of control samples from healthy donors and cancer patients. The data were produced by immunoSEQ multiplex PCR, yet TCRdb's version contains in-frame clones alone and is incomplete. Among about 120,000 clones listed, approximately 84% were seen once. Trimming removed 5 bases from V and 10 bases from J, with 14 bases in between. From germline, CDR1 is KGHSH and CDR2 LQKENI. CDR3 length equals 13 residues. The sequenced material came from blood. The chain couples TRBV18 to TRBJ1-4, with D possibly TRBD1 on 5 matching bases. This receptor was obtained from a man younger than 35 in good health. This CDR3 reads CASSSGAEGKLFF. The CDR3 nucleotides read TGTGCCAGCTCATCCGGGGCAGAGGGAAAACTGTTTTTT. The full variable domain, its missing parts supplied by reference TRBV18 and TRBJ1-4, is NAGVMQNPRHLVRRRGQEARLRCSPMKGHSHVYWYRQLPEEGLKFMVYLQKENIIDESGMPKERFSAEFPKEGPSILRIQQVVRGDSAAYFCASSSGAEGKLFFGSGTQLSVL.